This TCR beta chain was observed in a study of cytomegalovirus exposure and HLA in healthy donors. V shed 5 bases, J shed 3 bases, and the junction held 6 bases outside the gene matches. Looked up from germline, CDR1 is SGHTA and CDR2 is FQGNSA. The CDR3 contains 15 residues. Study-level points and caveats: TCR beta chain V- and J-gene trimming was linked, in a later analysis, to a missense variant in DCLRE1C.

This clone was observed a handful of times. Its antigen is undetermined. Healthy bone marrow donors made up the cohort. Likely unrecorded immune exposures existed in these nominally healthy donors. The PCR was carried out with 60 Vbeta primers and 13 Jbeta primers. Repertoires were generated with immunoSEQ multiplex PCR, while TCRdb's copy carries only in-frame clones and drops some. In the table there are 65,000 to 90,000 clones, approximately 80% of which are singletons. V gene TRBV7-2 combines with J gene TRBJ2-2, with TRBD1 matching 7 bases. Sequenced input: PBMCs. This sequence was found in a middle-aged man in good health and CMV-seronegative. The CDR3 region is CASSRNRGYTGELFF. CDR3 nucleotide sequence: TGTGCCAGCAGCCGCAACAGGGGATACACCGGGGAGCTGTTTTTT. The full variable domain, in which reference TRBV7-2 and TRBJ2-2 provide the parts outside the CDR3, is GAGVSQSPSNKVTEKGKDVELRCDPISGHTALYWYRQSLGQGLEFLIYFQGNSAPDKSGLPSDRFSAERTGGSVSTLTIQRTQQEDSAVYLCASSRNRGYTGELFFGEGSRLTVL.